What follows is one TCR beta chain and its context. Sequencing ends 3 residues short of the CDR3 end; the germline J gene provides the rest. The CDR3 loop spans 15 amino acids. The germline gives CDR1 SEHNR, CDR2 FQNEAQ (reference sequence). The V and J ends lost 1 base and 0 bases respectively, with 9 bases between them. The data are from a study of Tregs in tolerant kidney transplant recipients. Sequencing was performed with immunoSEQ multiplex PCR; in TCRdb, only in-frame clones are kept and a portion is missing. Its listing shows approximately 35,000 clones. The genes are TRBV7-9 and TRBJ1-1, with D perhaps matching TRBD1 (5 bases). The TCR was taken from a human donor who received a combined kidney and bone marrow transplant. The input for sequencing was CD8+ T cells from blood, taken before the transplant. CDR3: CASSLGVGLNTEAFF. Incomplete CDR3 DNA: TGTGCCAGCAGCTTAGGTGTGGGGCTGAACACTGAA.